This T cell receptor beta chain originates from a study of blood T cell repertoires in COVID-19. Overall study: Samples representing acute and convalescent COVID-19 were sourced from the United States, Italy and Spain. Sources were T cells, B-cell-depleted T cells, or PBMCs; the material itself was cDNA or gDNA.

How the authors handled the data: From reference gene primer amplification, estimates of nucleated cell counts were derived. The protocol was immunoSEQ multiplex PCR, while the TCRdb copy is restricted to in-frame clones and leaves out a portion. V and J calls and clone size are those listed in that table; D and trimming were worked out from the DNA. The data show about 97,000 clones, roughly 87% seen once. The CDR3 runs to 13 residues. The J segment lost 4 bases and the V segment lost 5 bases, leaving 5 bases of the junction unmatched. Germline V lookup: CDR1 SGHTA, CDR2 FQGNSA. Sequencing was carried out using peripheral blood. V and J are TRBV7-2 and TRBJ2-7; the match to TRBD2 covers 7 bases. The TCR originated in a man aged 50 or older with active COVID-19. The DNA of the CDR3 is TGTGCCAGCAGCCTCAGGGAGGGTTACGAGCAGTACTTC. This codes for CASSLREGYEQYF.